The 10 T cell receptor beta chains presented below share a single source sample, sequenced in a study of monozygotic twins with inflammatory bowel disease. TCRdb reanalyzed the 5' RACE reads and collapses them to one entry per CDR3 protein, without DNA. The listing contains tens of thousands of distinct CDR3 sequences. Sequenced: blood. These TCRs come from a human donor with ulcerative colitis or Crohn's disease, or a healthy co-twin of an affected twin (not recorded which).

The J gene is TRBJ2-1, the V gene TRBV13. The CDR3 is 11 amino acids. Germline V lookup: CDR1 PRHDT, CDR2 FYEKMQ (reference sequence). The CDR3 is CASSLDGEQFF. Full variable domain (outside the CDR3, taken from reference TRBV13 and TRBJ2-1): AAGVIQSPRHLIKEKRETATLKCYPIPRHDTVYWYQQGPGQDPQFLISFYEKMQSDKGSIPDRFSAQQFSDYHSELNMSSLELGDSALYFCASSLDGEQFFGPGTRLTVL.

The chain recombines TRBV7-2 with TRBJ2-7; the TCRdb call, TRBD1, lacks DNA for checking. Germline CDR1 is SGHTA and CDR2 is FQGNSA. CDR3 length: 13 amino acids. CDR3 loop: CASRKPGNHEQYF.

CDR3 sequence reads: CASSQTDDRSYEQYF. The J gene is TRBJ2-7, the V gene TRBV18. Germline values: CDR1 KGHSH, CDR2 LQKENI. This CDR3 contains 15 residues.

The chain carries TRBV20-1 and TRBJ2-1; without DNA, the TCRdb call of TRBD1 cannot be checked. CDR1 DFQATT and CDR2 SNEGSKA come from the germline V gene (reference sequence). The CDR3 is 14 amino acids. CDR3 amino acids: CSATVGGRHNEQFF.

This chain links TRBV2 with TRBJ2-1. Germline V gives CDR1 SNHLY, CDR2 FYNNEI. The CDR3 has 11 residues. The CDR3 is CASTVNGEQFF. The full variable domain, completed using reference TRBV2 and TRBJ2-1, is EPEVTQTPSHQVTQMGQEVILRCVPISNHLYFYWYRQILGQKVEFLVSFYNNEISEKSEIFDDQFSVERPDGSNFTLKIRSTKLEDSAMYFCASTVNGEQFFGPGTRLTVL.

CDR3 sequence reads: CASSLSRGFQGVNTGELFF. This chain links TRBV4-1 with TRBJ2-2; TCRdb's D gene call, TRBD1, goes unchecked for lack of DNA. CDR1 is MGHRA, CDR2 YSYEKL, per germline. CDR3 size: 19 residues.

The genes are TRBV20-1 and TRBJ2-4; the D call of TRBD2 rests on TCRdb alone, since no DNA is present to check it. There are 11 residues in the CDR3. Germline V gene lookup returns CDR1 DFQATT and CDR2 SNEGSKA (reference sequence). CDR3 loop: CSEERGNIQYF.

The chain couples TRBV5-6 to TRBJ2-3. Germline assignment: CDR1 SGHDT and CDR2 YYEEEE. The length of the CDR3 is 16 residues. CDR3 sequence reads: CASSLLDQLSTDTQYF.

V gene TRBV29-1 combines with J gene TRBJ1-1. This CDR3 has 14 residues. Per germline, CDR1 SQVTM and CDR2 ANQGSEA. The chain's CDR3 is CSVKVTSFNTEAFF.

The V gene is TRBV12-3 or TRBV12-4, the J gene TRBJ2-2; there is no DNA to check the TCRdb D call of TRBD1. This CDR3 contains 12 residues. The CDR3 sequence is CASSSRAGELFF.